This TCR beta chain stems from a study of blood T cell repertoires in COVID-19. Authors' analysis steps: Estimation of nucleated cell counts relied on the amplification of reference gene primers. Profiled with immunoSEQ multiplex PCR; TCRdb holds only in-frame clones, not every one. V and J calls and clone size follow that table, whereas D and trimming were derived from the DNA. This sample has some 250,000 clones, with over 65% found just once. After removal of 4 bases from V and 3 bases from J, the junction contained 9 bases not matched to a gene. The CDR3 runs 16 residues. Looked up from germline, CDR1 is SGHRS and CDR2 is YFSETQ.

This chain links TRBV5-1 with TRBJ1-4; 7 bases line up with TRBD1. This clonotype originated in an elderly woman with acute or convalescent COVID-19. The specimen sequenced was peripheral blood. CDR3 sequence reads: CASSATGKGANEKLFF. The CDR3 DNA reads as TGCGCCAGCAGCGCGACAGGGAAGGGGGCTAATGAAAAACTGTTTTTT. Full variable domain (rest looked up from reference TRBV5-1 and TRBJ1-4): KAGVTQTPRYLIKTRGQQVTLSCSPISGHRSVSWYQQTPGQGLQFLFEYFSETQRNKGNFPGRFSGRQFSNSRSEMNVSTLELGDSALYLCASSATGKGANEKLFFGSGTQLSVL.